This is a list of T cell receptor beta chains from one sample in a study of blood T cell repertoires in COVID-19. Clones were read by immunoSEQ multiplex PCR, and TCRdb kept only the in-frame ones, dropping some. This table has 20,000 or so clones, 91% appearing once. Sequencing used peripheral blood. These receptors were collected from a man aged 65 to 79 with active COVID-19. Each CDR3 is given with its conserved first and last residue. D genes are given only for firm matches. Some rows have no size entry. The others give once, few or many, or a class for an expanded clone.

D gene: TRBD1
J gene: TRBJ2-5
clone size: .
V gene: TRBV6-1
CDR3 DNA: TGTGCCAGCAGTGAGTCGACAGGGACCCAAGAGACCCAGTACTTC
CDR3 protein: CASSESTGTQETQYF

D gene: TRBD1
J gene: TRBJ2-3
clone size: .
V gene: TRBV5-1
CDR3 DNA: TGCGCCAGCAGCTTAGGACAGGTCCTTTCCACAGATACGCAGTATTTT
CDR3 protein: CASSLGQVLSTDTQYF

D gene: TRBD1
J gene: TRBJ1-1
clone size: .
V gene: TRBV28
CDR3 DNA: TGTGCCAGCACGGGGGGAACAGGGGGGAACACTGAAGCTTTCTTT
CDR3 protein: CASTGGTGGNTEAFF

D gene: .
J gene: TRBJ2-7
clone size: .
V gene: TRBV6-1
CDR3 DNA: TGTGCCAGCAGTGAAGGGGGCATATCCTACGAGCAGTACTTC
CDR3 protein: CASSEGGISYEQYF

D gene: TRBD1
J gene: TRBJ2-3
clone size: few
V gene: TRBV19
CDR3 DNA: TGTGCCACCAGGGACAGGGGGCGCGCAGATACGCAGTATTTT
CDR3 protein: CATRDRGRADTQYF

D gene: .
J gene: TRBJ2-3
clone size: .
V gene: TRBV7-2
CDR3 DNA: TGTGCCAGCAGCTTAGCGGGACATCTGAGCACAGATACGCAGTATTTT
CDR3 protein: CASSLAGHLSTDTQYF

D gene: .
J gene: TRBJ2-7
clone size: .
V gene: TRBV3-1/TRBV3-2
CDR3 DNA: TGTGCCAGCAGCCAAGGCAGGGTGGTCCACGAGCAGTACTTC
CDR3 protein: CASSQGRVVHEQYF

D gene: .
J gene: TRBJ2-2
clone size: .
V gene: TRBV25-1
CDR3 DNA: TGTGTCAGCAGTGATTCTAGCGTTTTTCTTACCGGGGAGCTGTTTTTT
CDR3 protein: CVSSDSSVFLTGELFF

D gene: TRBD1
J gene: TRBJ2-3
clone size: .
V gene: TRBV29-1
CDR3 DNA: TGCAGCGTTGGACAGGGGCAAACAGATACGCAGTATTTT
CDR3 protein: CSVGQGQTDTQYF

D gene: .
J gene: TRBJ1-5
clone size: once
V gene: TRBV24-1
CDR3 DNA: TGTGCCACCAGTGAGGCAAGGGGCTCTCAGCCCCAGCATTTT
CDR3 protein: CATSEARGSQPQHF

D gene: .
J gene: TRBJ1-5
clone size: .
V gene: TRBV9
CDR3 DNA: TGTGCCAGCAGCGTAGGCGGGGGGCTCAATCAGCCCCAGCATTTT
CDR3 protein: CASSVGGGLNQPQHF

D gene: TRBD2
J gene: TRBJ2-2
clone size: .
V gene: TRBV7-2
CDR3 DNA: TGTGCCAGCAGCTTAAATAGCGGGAGAACCGGGGAGCTGTTTTTT
CDR3 protein: CASSLNSGRTGELFF

D gene: .
J gene: TRBJ1-6
clone size: .
V gene: TRBV18
CDR3 DNA: TGTGCCAGCTCACCAGCGGGACGGAACACACCCCTCCACTTT
CDR3 protein: CASSPAGRNTPLHF

D gene: .
J gene: TRBJ1-1
clone size: .
V gene: TRBV6-2/TRBV6-3
CDR3 DNA: TGTGCCAGCAGTTATGGTTCGAGGGCTGAAGCTTTCTTT
CDR3 protein: CASSYGSRAEAFF

D gene: .
J gene: TRBJ2-1
clone size: .
V gene: TRBV5-1
CDR3 DNA: TGCGCCAGCAGCGCCCAGGAGGATGCCAATGAGCAGTTCTTC
CDR3 protein: CASSAQEDANEQFF

D gene: .
J gene: TRBJ1-1
clone size: .
V gene: TRBV4-1
CDR3 DNA: TGCGCCAGCAGCCAAATATACGAGGGGGTGAACACTGAAGCTTTCTTT
CDR3 protein: CASSQIYEGVNTEAFF

D gene: TRBD2
J gene: TRBJ2-3
clone size: .
V gene: TRBV5-4
CDR3 DNA: TGTGCCAGCCGTCAAGCGGGGGACTCAAATACGCAGTATTTT
CDR3 protein: CASRQAGDSNTQYF

D gene: TRBD2
J gene: TRBJ2-3
clone size: .
V gene: TRBV5-4
CDR3 DNA: TGTGCCAGCAGCCCTTACCTAGCGGGGGACACAGATACGCAGTATTTT
CDR3 protein: CASSPYLAGDTDTQYF

D gene: .
J gene: TRBJ2-1
clone size: once
V gene: TRBV5-4
CDR3 DNA: TGTGCCAGCAGCCCCGGAACAGGGCTCTACAATGAGCAGTTCTTC
CDR3 protein: CASSPGTGLYNEQFF

D gene: TRBD1
J gene: TRBJ2-5
clone size: .
V gene: TRBV6-2/TRBV6-3
CDR3 DNA: TGTGCCAGCAGCGCTCCGGGACAGGGCCGGGAGACCCAGTACTTC
CDR3 protein: CASSAPGQGRETQYF